This TCR beta chain is from a study of memory CD4+ T cells and cytomegalovirus serostatus. About the study: Healthy Belgian adult donors included roughly nine CMV-positive and 24 CMV-negative people.

CDR1 is LGHNA and CDR2 is YNFKEQ in the germline V gene. Trimming left V 4 bases short and J 0 bases short, with 30 bases between. This CDR3 has 21 amino acids. TCRdb's copy holds only in-frame clones and misses some; the assay was immunoSEQ multiplex PCR. The table lists 25,000 to 30,000 clones, 70% to 85% of them singletons. Single viable CD3+CD4+CD8-CD45RO+ cells were sorted as the memory CD4+ T cells. Serum IgG to CMV pp150, pp28, p38 and p52 defined serostatus. The sequencing sample was made of memory CD4+ T cells from blood. The chain couples TRBV4-2 to TRBJ1-2, with a tentative D call TRBD1 (6 bases). The sequence came from an adult in good health and CMV-seronegative. The CDR3 nucleotides read TGTGCCAGCAGCCGTGAAGTGTCTCAATCAGGGGTCGGAGGATCTAACTATGGCTACACCTTC. It translates to CASSREVSQSGVGGSNYGYTF.